The rows below give T cell receptor beta chains drawn from one sample of a study of T-cell reconstitution after alpha-beta-depleted transplantation in children. TCRdb recomputed calls from the PCR reads with MiXCR, one row per CDR3 protein. The sample records about a million distinct CDR3 sequences, about 29% being singletons. The sample was PBMCs, mostly from graft donor cells, taken 360 days after TCRalphabeta/CD19-depleted stem cell transplant. Receptors were obtained from a boy younger than two who had a stem cell transplant for SCID, so the T cells may come from the graft donor. The CDR3 runs from the conserved cysteine through the conserved F or W. The D gene is left open where the match is weak. Clone size, where shown, is once, few, many, or a class for clones that have expanded.

d_call j_call cdr3_length clone_size v_call cdr3_nt cdr3_aa
. TRBJ2-1 18 few TRBV5-1 TGCGCCAGCACCTTCAGGGCGGGGGCCATGAGGAGCTACAATGAGCAGTTCTTC CASTFRAGAMRSYNEQFF
. TRBJ2-2 13 . TRBV5-1 TGCGCCAGCAGCTTTTCCGACACCGGGGAGCTGTTTTTT CASSFSDTGELFF
. TRBJ2-7 12 . TRBV27 TGTGCCAGCAGCCTCATCAGGGGAGAGCAGTACTTC CASSLIRGEQYF
. TRBJ1-5 16 . TRBV18 TGTGCCAGCTCACCGGCCCCGGTCCTTATTAATCAGCCCCAGCATTTT CASSPAPVLINQPQHF
TRBD1 TRBJ2-2 12 many TRBV20-1 TGCAGTGTTCGCAGGGGGACCGGGGAGCTGTTTTTT CSVRRGTGELFF
TRBD2 TRBJ2-7 15 . TRBV6-1 TGTGCCACCCAAGGGTCCGCTAGCGGGCTTTACGAGCAGTACTTC CATQGSASGLYEQYF
. TRBJ1-2 16 . TRBV6-5 TGTGCCAGCAGTTACACAGGGCCCCCGGTGCCCTATGGCTACACCTTC CASSYTGPPVPYGYTF
TRBD2 TRBJ2-7 16 . TRBV4-1 TGCGCCAGCAGCCCAGGTGCCGGGGGGGCCTCCTACGAGCAGTACTTC CASSPGAGGASYEQYF
TRBD1 TRBJ2-2 17 . TRBV15 TGTGCCACCAGCAGAGTCCCGGGACAGGTCAACACCGGGGAGCTGTTTTTT CATSRVPGQVNTGELFF
TRBD1 TRBJ2-5 14 . TRBV12-3/TRBV12-4 TGTGCCAGCAGTCCTCCGGAGACAGGGGAGACCCAGTACTTC CASSPPETGETQYF
. TRBJ1-1 16 few TRBV12-3/TRBV12-4 TGTGCCAGCAGTTTGGCCCGACCGGGCTGGGGCACTGAAGCTTTCTTT CASSLARPGWGTEAFF
TRBD1 TRBJ2-1 16 . TRBV5-1 TGCGCCAGCAGCTTGGGACAGGGTCACCCGGACAATGAGCAGTTCTTC CASSLGQGHPDNEQFF
. TRBJ2-2 16 . TRBV5-1 TGCGCCAGCAGCTTGGCAGGTAGCGAAGCCACCGGGGAGCTGTTTTTT CASSLAGSEATGELFF
TRBD2 TRBJ2-7 16 few TRBV18 TGTGCCAGCTCACCCATAGCGGGGGGGCCGATATACGAGCAGTACTTC CASSPIAGGPIYEQYF
. TRBJ2-7 15 . TRBV29-1 TGCAGCGTTGGGGGGGCAGGGGCGAAAAGATACGAGCAGTACTTC CSVGGAGAKRYEQYF
. TRBJ2-3 13 . TRBV15 TGTGCCACCAGCCTAGCACTAACAGATACGCAGTATTTT CATSLALTDTQYF
. TRBJ2-7 10 . TRBV20-1 TGCAGTGCTAGTATCTACGAGCAGTACTTC CSASIYEQYF
. TRBJ2-6 16 few TRBV20-1 TGCAGTGCTAGCTGGGGGTCTAGCTCTGGGGCCAACGTCCTGACTTTC CSASWGSSSGANVLTF
. TRBJ2-2 17 . TRBV9 TGTGCCAGCAGCGTAGGGATCAGCGGTTATGACACCGGGGAGCTGTTTTTT CASSVGISGYDTGELFF
. TRBJ2-5 16 many TRBV10-3 TGTGCCACGCGCGGGGTTTCACAGGGTGGAGGAGAGACCCAGTACTTC CATRGVSQGGGETQYF
. TRBJ2-1 16 few TRBV15 TGTGCCACCAGCGCCCGACAGAGTCACACCTACAATGAGCAGTTCTTC CATSARQSHTYNEQFF
. TRBJ1-2 14 once TRBV12-3/TRBV12-4 TGTGCCAGCAGTTTATCTGGGGCTCGGGATGGCTACACCTTC CASSLSGARDGYTF
. TRBJ2-5 15 . TRBV7-8 TGTGCCAGCAGCCAAACGTTCGGGGTTCAAGAGACCCAGTACTTC CASSQTFGVQETQYF